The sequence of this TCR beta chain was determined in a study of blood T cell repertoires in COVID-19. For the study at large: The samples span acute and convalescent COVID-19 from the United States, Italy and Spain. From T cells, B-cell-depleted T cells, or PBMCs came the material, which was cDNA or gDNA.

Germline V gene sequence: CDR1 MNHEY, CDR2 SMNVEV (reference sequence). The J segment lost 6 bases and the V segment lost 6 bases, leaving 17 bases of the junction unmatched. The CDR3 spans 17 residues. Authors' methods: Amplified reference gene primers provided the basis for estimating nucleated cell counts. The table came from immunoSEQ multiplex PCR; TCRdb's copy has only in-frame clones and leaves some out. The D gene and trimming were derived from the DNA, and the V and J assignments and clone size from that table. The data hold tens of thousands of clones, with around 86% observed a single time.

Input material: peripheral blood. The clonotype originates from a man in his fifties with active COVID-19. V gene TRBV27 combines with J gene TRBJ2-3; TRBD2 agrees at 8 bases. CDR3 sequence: CASRLTPIAGMSDTQYF. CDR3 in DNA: TGTGCCAGCAGGCTCACCCCTATAGCGGGAATGTCGGATACGCAGTATTTT.